This TCR beta chain appears in the sequencing data of a study of blood T cell repertoires in COVID-19. Study background: The United States, Italy and Spain supplied acute and convalescent COVID-19 samples. PBMCs, B-cell-depleted T cells, or T cells were the source of the cDNA or gDNA that made up the material.

The V gene's germline CDR1 is SGHRS and CDR2 YFSETQ. This CDR3 contains 17 residues. Trimming cost V 4 bases and J 2 bases, with 21 bases left between them. As processed by the authors: Reference gene primers were amplified, and this amplification served to estimate nucleated cell counts. The protocol was immunoSEQ multiplex PCR, while the TCRdb copy is restricted to in-frame clones and leaves out a portion. That table gives V, J and clone size, and the DNA gave D and trimming. The sample has about 84,000 clones, roughly 96% seen once. Material for sequencing was peripheral blood. The receptor was isolated from a human donor with active COVID-19. The donor label of this sample is uncertain. The chain recombines TRBV5-1 with TRBJ2-5, with D tentatively TRBD1 (6 bases). CDR3 nucleotide sequence: TGCGCCAGCAGCGCAGCCTTATGGGGGCGTGGACAAGAGACCCAGTACTTC. Translation: CASSAALWGRGQETQYF.